Shown below are 12 T cell receptor beta chains from a single sample sequenced in a study of blood T cell repertoires in COVID-19. Libraries were prepared by immunoSEQ multiplex PCR; TCRdb keeps only in-frame clonotypes and omits some of them. The sample includes roughly 180,000 clones, almost 85% seen only once; the top ten take roughly 9.6%. The specimen was PBMCs or T cells enriched from blood (not recorded which). These receptors were collected from a man aged 45-65 years who had recovered from COVID-19.

The table lists this clone with a count of one. The rearrangement uses TRBV28 and TRBJ2-4; D is possibly TRBD1 (5 bases). The CDR3 runs to 18 residues. V was shortened by 7 bases and J by 0 bases, with 22 bases between the two germline ends. Looked up from germline, CDR1 is MDHEN and CDR2 is SYDVKM. CDR3 sequence (DNA): TGTGCCAGCAAAGTCCGTGGGGCAGTCCCTATAGCCAAAAACATTCAGTACTTC. Translation: CASKVRGAVPIAKNIQYF.

The chain has TRBV9 and TRBJ2-7, with TRBD1 matching over 8 bases. The CDR3 runs 16 residues. V lost 3 bases to trimming and J lost 3 bases; unmatched junction nucleotides: 11. The germline gives CDR1 SGDLS, CDR2 YYNGEE. CDR3 DNA sequence: TGTGCCAGCAGCGCCCATTGGCGGGACAGGAACTACGAGCAGTACTTC. Translation: CASSAHWRDRNYEQYF.

The V gene is TRBV5-6, the J gene TRBJ2-3, with TRBD1 matching over 9 bases. The V and J ends lost 0 bases and 7 bases, in that order; junction bases with no gene match: 9. The CDR3 sequence is 16 residues long. Germline loops: CDR1 SGHDT, CDR2 YYEEEE. Here the CDR3 DNA reads TGTGCCAGCAGCTTGGCCGGGACAGGGAGGGAGTATACGCAGTATTTT. Residues: CASSLAGTGREYTQYF.

This rearrangement joins TRBV2 to TRBJ2-7, with TRBD2 identical over 7 bases. The CDR3 is 15 amino acids. With V trimmed by 6 bases and J by 0 bases, 8 bases remained unmatched. The germline gives CDR1 SNHLY, CDR2 FYNNEI. The CDR3 sequence is CASRRGTSSSYEQYF. CDR3 sequence (DNA): TGTGCCAGCAGGCGGGGGACGTCGAGCTCCTACGAGCAGTACTTC. The full variable domain, with the rest looked up from reference TRBV2 and TRBJ2-7, is EPEVTQTPSHQVTQMGQEVILRCVPISNHLYFYWYRQILGQKVEFLVSFYNNEISEKSEIFDDQFSVERPDGSNFTLKIRSTKLEDSAMYFCASRRGTSSSYEQYFGPGTRLTVT.

Here the CDR3 reads CASSMRGLAGVADNEQFF. CDR3 bases: TGTGCCAGTAGTATGAGGGGACTAGCGGGAGTAGCCGACAATGAGCAGTTCTTC. This chain links TRBV19 with TRBJ2-1, with 14 bases lining up with TRBD2. Trimming took 3 bases from V and 5 from J; bases not matched to a gene: 9. Per germline, CDR1 LNHDA and CDR2 SQIVND (reference sequence). The CDR3 has 18 amino acids.

The chain is built from TRBV25-1 and TRBJ1-2; 9 bases match TRBD1. Germline V lookup: CDR1 MGHDK, CDR2 SYGVNS. With 6 bases clipped from V and 3 bases from J, the junction kept 5 bases outside the gene matches. The CDR3 contains 14 residues. CDR3 in DNA: TGTGCCAGCAGGGGGACAGGGCCTTACTATGGCTACACCTTC. Its protein is CASRGTGPYYGYTF.

J is TRBJ2-5 and V is TRBV7-6; TRBD1 matches 7 bases. There are 15 residues in the CDR3. Germline CDR1 is SGHVS and CDR2 is FNYEAQ. Trimming at V came to 1 base and at J to 3 bases, leaving 5 bases not matched to a gene. CDR3 residues: CASSLVSTGKETQYF. The CDR3 DNA is TGTGCCAGCAGCTTAGTTTCGACAGGGAAAGAGACCCAGTACTTC.

The chain is built from TRBV7-9 and TRBJ1-2, with 8 bases aligning to TRBD1. The CDR3 covers 15 residues. From germline, CDR1 is SEHNR and CDR2 FQNEAQ (reference sequence). The V and J ends lost 4 bases and 4 bases, in that order; junction bases with no gene match: 8. CDR3 loop: CASSSRQGAPYGYTF. The CDR3 DNA reads as TGTGCCAGCAGCTCTCGCCAGGGGGCGCCCTATGGCTACACCTTC. Full variable domain (remainder filled in from reference TRBV7-9 and TRBJ1-2): DTGVSQNPRHKITKRGQNVTFRCDPISEHNRLYWYRQTLGQGPEFLTYFQNEAQLEKSRLLSDRFSAERPKGSFSTLEIQRTEQGDSAMYLCASSSRQGAPYGYTFGSGTRLTVV.

In its sample, this clone was seen once. V and J are TRBV30 and TRBJ1-2; D is ambiguous. The CDR3 sequence is 13 residues long. Per germline, CDR1 GTSNPN and CDR2 SVGIG (reference sequence). Trimming stripped 2 bases from V and 8 bases from J, with 15 bases between. DNA of the CDR3: TGTGCCTGGAGTCCGATCGCCGGGTCGGGCTACACCTTC. Protein product: CAWSPIAGSGYTF. Using reference TRBV30 and TRBJ1-2 for the parts outside the CDR3, the full variable domain is SQTIHQWPATLVQPVGSPLSLECTVEGTSNPNLYWYRQAAGRGLQLLFYSVGIGQISSEVPQNLSASRPQDRQFILSSKKLLLSDSGFYLCAWSPIAGSGYTFGSGTRLTVV.

CDR3 residues: CASSPGGYYEQYF. The CDR3 region has the DNA TGTGCCAGCAGCCCAGGGGGCTACTACGAGCAGTACTTC. This chain links TRBV5-6 with TRBJ2-7, with 8 bases matching TRBD1. The germline V gene has CDR1 SGHDT and CDR2 YYEEEE. The CDR3 is 13 amino acids. Unmatched junction bases numbered 3, after V lost 4 bases and J lost 3 bases.

J is TRBJ2-1 and V is TRBV6-5; the match to TRBD2 covers 8 bases. This CDR3 has 14 amino acids. V shed 7 bases, J shed 1 base, and the junction held 3 bases outside the gene matches. Looked up from germline, CDR1 is MNHEY and CDR2 is SVGAGI. This chain's CDR3 is CASKTSGSYNEQFF. CDR3 DNA sequence: TGTGCCAGCAAAACTAGCGGTTCCTACAATGAGCAGTTCTTC.

V and J are TRBV5-1 and TRBJ1-3; TRBD1 is a possible D gene (6 bases). The CDR3 consists of 18 residues. Germline V gene data show CDR1 as SGHRS and CDR2 as YFSETQ. The V gene lost 2 bases and the J gene lost 0 bases, with 18 bases spanning the gap. The CDR3 is CASSFATGQPSSGNTIYF. CDR3 DNA: TGCGCCAGCAGCTTCGCTACCGGACAGCCGAGCTCTGGAAACACCATATATTTT. Drawing the rest from reference TRBV5-1 and TRBJ1-3, the complete variable domain is KAGVTQTPRYLIKTRGQQVTLSCSPISGHRSVSWYQQTPGQGLQFLFEYFSETQRNKGNFPGRFSGRQFSNSRSEMNVSTLELGDSALYLCASSFATGQPSSGNTIYFGEGSWLTVV.